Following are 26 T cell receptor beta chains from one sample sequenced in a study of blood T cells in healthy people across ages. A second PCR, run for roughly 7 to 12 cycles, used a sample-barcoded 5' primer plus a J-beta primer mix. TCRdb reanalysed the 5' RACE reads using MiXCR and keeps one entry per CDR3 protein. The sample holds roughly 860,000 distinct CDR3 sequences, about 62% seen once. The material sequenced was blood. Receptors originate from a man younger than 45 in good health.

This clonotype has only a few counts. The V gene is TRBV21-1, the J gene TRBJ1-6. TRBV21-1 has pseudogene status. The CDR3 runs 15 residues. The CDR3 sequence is CASSKPVSRVSPLHF. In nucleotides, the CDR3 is TGTGCCAGCAGCAAACCGGTTTCTAGGGTTTCACCCCTCCACTTT.

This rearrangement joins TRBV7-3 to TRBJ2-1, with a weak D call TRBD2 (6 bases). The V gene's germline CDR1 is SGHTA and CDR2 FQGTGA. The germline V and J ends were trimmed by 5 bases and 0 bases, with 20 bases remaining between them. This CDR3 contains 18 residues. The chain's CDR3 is CASSHPEGRGTSYNEQFF. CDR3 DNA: TGTGCCAGCAGCCACCCGGAGGGGCGGGGAACCTCCTACAATGAGCAGTTCTTC.

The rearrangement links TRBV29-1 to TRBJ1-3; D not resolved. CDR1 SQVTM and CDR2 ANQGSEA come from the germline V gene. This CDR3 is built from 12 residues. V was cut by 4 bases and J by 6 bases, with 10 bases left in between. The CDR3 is CSVVGSENTIYF. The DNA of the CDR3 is TGCAGCGTTGTTGGGAGCGAAAACACCATATATTTT. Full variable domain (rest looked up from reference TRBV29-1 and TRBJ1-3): SAVISQKPSRDICQRGTSLTIQCQVDSQVTMMFWYRQQPGQSLTLIATANQGSEATYESGFVIDKFPISRPNLTFSTLTVSNMSPEDSSIYLCSVVGSENTIYFGEGSWLTVV.

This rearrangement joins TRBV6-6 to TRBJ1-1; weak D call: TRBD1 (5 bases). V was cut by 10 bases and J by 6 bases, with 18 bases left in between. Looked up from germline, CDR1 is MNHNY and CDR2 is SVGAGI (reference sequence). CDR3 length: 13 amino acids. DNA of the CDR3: TGTGCCATCCAGGGCCTCAGGGACTCTGAAGCTTTCTTT. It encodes CAIQGLRDSEAFF.

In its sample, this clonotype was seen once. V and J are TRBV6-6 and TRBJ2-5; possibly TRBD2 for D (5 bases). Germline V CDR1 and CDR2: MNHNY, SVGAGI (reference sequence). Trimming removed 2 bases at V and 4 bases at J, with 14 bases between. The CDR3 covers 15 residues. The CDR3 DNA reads TGTGCCAGCAGTTACCGGGCTGGAGGCCGAGAGACCCAGTACTTC. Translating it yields CASSYRAGGRETQYF.

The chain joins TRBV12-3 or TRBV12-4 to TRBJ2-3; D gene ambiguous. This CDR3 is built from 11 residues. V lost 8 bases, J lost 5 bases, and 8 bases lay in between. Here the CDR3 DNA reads TGTGCCAGCGCCCCTGGAGATACGCAGTATTTT. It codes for CASAPGDTQYF.

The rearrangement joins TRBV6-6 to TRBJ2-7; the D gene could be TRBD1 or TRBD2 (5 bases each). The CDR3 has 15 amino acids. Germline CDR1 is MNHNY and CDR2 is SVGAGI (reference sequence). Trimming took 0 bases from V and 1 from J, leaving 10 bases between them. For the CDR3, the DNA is TGTGCCAGCAGTTACTCGAGGGACGTATCCTACGAGCAGTACTTC. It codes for CASSYSRDVSYEQYF.

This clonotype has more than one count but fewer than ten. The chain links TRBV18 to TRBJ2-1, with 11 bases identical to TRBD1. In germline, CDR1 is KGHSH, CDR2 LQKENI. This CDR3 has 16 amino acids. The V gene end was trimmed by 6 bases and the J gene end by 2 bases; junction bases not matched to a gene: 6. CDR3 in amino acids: CASSPGQGATYNEQFF. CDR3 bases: TGTGCCAGCTCGCCCGGACAGGGGGCGACCTACAATGAGCAGTTCTTC.

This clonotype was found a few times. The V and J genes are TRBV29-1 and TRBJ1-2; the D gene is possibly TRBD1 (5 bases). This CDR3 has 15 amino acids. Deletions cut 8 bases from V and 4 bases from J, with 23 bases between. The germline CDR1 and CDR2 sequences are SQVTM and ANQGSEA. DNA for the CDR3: TGCAGCACTCTGATTCGGCCCGGGGCGACCTATGGCTACACCTTC. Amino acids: CSTLIRPGATYGYTF.

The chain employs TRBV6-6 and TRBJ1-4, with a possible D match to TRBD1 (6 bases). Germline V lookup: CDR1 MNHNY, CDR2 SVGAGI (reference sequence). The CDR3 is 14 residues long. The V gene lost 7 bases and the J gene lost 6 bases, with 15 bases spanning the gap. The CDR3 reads CASILRGGDEKLFF. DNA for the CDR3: TGTGCCAGCATCCTCAGGGGAGGTGATGAAAAACTGTTTTTT.

In nucleotides, the CDR3 is TGTGCCAGCAGCCACGAGGCTAATGAGCAGTACTTC. Its protein product is CASSHEANEQYF. This chain links TRBV3-1 with TRBJ2-1; D not certain. The tail of the sequence fits TRBJ2-7 better, so the J call may be wrong. This CDR3 is built from 12 residues. The germline gives CDR1 LGHDT, CDR2 YNNKEL (reference sequence).

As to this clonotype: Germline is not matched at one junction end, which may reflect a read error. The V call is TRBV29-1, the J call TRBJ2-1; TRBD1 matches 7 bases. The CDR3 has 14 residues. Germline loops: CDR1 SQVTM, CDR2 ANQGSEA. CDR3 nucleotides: TGCAGCGGTGAAGGTGACAGGGAGATCAATGAGCAGTTCTTC. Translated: CSGEGDREINEQFF.

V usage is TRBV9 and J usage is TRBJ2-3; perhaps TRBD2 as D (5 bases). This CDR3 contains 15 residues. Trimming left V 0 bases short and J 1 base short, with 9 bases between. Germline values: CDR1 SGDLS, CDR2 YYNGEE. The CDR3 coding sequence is TGTGCCAGCAGCGTAGTGGGAGCTGGCACAGATACGCAGTATTTT. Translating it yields CASSVVGAGTDTQYF.

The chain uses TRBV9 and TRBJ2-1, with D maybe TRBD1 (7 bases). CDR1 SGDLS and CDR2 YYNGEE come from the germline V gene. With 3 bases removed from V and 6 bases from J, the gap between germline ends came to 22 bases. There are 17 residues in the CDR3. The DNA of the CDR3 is TGTGCCAGCAGCGCGACCGGAGGGACAGAGGTCAGCAATGAGCAGTTCTTC. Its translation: CASSATGGTEVSNEQFF.

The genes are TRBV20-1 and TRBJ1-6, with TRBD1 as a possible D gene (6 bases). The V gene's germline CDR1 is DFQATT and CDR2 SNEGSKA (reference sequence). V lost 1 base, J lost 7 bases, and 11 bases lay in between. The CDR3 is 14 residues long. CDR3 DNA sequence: TGCAGTGCTAGAGTGCGGACAGCCAATTCACCCCTCCACTTT. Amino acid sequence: CSARVRTANSPLHF.

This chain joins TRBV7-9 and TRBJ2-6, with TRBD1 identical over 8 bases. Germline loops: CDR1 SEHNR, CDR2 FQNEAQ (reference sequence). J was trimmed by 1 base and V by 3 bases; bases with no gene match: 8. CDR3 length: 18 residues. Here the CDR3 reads CASSFKDRENSGANVLTF. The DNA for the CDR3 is TGTGCCAGCAGCTTCAAGGACAGGGAAAATTCTGGGGCCAACGTCCTGACTTTC.

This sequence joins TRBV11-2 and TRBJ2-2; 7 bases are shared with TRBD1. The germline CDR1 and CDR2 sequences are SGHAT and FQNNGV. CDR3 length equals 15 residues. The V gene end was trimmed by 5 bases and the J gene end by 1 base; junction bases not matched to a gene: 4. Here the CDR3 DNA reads TGTGCCAGCAGCCTGACAGGGAGGAACACCGGGGAGCTGTTTTTT. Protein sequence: CASSLTGRNTGELFF. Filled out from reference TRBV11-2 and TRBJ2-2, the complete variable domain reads EAGVAQSPRYKIIEKRQSVAFWCNPISGHATLYWYQQILGQGPKLLIQFQNNGVVDDSQLPKDRFSAERLKGVDSTLKIQPAKLEDSAVYLCASSLTGRNTGELFFGEGSRLTVL.

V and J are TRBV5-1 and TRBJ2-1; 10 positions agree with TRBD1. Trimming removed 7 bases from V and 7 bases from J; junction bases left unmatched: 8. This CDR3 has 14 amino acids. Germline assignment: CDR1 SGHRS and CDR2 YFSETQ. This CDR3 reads CASDVTGGRNEQFF. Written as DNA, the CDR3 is TGCGCCAGCGACGTGACAGGGGGCAGGAATGAGCAGTTCTTC.

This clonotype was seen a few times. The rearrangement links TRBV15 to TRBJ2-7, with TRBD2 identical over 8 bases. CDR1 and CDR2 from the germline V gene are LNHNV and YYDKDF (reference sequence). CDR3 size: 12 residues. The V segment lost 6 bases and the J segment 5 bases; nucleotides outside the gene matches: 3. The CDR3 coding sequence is TGTGCCACCAGTGACGGGGGGGACGAGCAGTACTTC. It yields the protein CATSDGGDEQYF. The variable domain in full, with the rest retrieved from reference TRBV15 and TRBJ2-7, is DAMVIQNPRYQVTQFGKPVTLSCSQTLNHNVMYWYQQKSSQAPKLLFHYYDKDFNNEADTPDNFQSRRPNTSFCFLDIRSPGLGDTAMYLCATSDGGDEQYFGPGTRLTVT.

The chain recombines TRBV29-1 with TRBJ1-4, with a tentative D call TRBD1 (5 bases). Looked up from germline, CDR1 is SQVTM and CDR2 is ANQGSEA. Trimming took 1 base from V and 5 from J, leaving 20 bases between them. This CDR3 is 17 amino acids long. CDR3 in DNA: TGCAGCGTTGAAGGTACTGAAGACAGATCACCCAATGAAAAACTGTTTTTT. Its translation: CSVEGTEDRSPNEKLFF.

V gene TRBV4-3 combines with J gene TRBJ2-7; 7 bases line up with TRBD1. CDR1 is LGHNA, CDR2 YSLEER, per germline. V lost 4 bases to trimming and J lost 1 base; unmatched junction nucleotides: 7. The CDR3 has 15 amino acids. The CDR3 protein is CASSRGQLPSYEQYF. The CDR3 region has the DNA TGCGCCAGCAGCCGGGGACAGCTCCCGTCCTACGAGCAGTACTTC.

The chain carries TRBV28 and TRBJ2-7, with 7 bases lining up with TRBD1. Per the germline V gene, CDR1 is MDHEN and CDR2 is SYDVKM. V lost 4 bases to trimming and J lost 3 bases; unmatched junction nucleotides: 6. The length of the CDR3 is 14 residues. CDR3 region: CASSSPGTVYEQYF. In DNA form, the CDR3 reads TGTGCCAGCAGTTCCCCCGGGACAGTCTACGAGCAGTACTTC.

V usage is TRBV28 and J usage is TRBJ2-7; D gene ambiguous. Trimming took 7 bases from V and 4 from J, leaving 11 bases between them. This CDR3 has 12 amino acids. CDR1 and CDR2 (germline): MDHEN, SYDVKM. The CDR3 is CASMDLGYEQYF. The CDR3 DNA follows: TGTGCCAGCATGGACCTGGGGTACGAGCAGTACTTC. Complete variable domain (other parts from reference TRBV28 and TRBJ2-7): DVKVTQSSRYLVKRTGEKVFLECVQDMDHENMFWYRQDPGLGLRLIYFSYDVKMKEKGDIPEGYSVSREKKERFSLILESASTNQTSMYLCASMDLGYEQYFGPGTRLTVT.

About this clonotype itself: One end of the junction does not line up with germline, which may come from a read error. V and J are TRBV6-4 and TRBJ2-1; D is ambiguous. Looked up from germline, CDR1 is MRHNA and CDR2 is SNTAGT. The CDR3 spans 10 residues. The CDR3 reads CVSINNEQFF. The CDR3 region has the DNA TGTGTCAGCATTAACAATGAGCAGTTCTTC.

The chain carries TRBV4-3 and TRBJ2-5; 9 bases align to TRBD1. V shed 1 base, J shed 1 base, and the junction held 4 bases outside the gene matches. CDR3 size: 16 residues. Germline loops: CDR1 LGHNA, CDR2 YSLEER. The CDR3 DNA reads TGCGCCAGCAGCCAAGGGACAGGGGCACCCCAAGAGACCCAGTACTTC. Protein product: CASSQGTGAPQETQYF.

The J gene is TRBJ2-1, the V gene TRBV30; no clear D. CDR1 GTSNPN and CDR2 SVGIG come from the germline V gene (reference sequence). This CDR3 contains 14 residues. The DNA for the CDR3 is TGTGCTAGTATACAGCCCTCTTCCTACAATGAGCAGTTCTTC. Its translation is CASIQPSSYNEQFF.